A single sample gave rise to the 26 T cell receptor beta chains below, sequenced in a study of cytomegalovirus exposure and HLA in healthy donors. 13 Jbeta primers and 60 Vbeta primers were used for the PCR. Profiling relied on immunoSEQ multiplex PCR, and the TCRdb table lists in-frame clones only, not all of them. The data show 90,000 to 150,000 clones, with 76% seen just once and about 16% held by the top ten. The sequencing input was PBMCs. The receptors originated from a man between 45 and 60 years old in good health and CMV-seropositive.

This clone was recorded only once. Here the CDR3 reads CASSQEDRAYEQYF. For the CDR3, the DNA is TGTGCCAGCAGCCAAGAGGACAGGGCCTACGAGCAGTACTTC. This sequence joins TRBV4-2 and TRBJ2-7; 8 nucleotides line up with TRBD1. CDR1 is LGHNA, CDR2 YNFKEQ, per germline. V lost 0 bases to trimming and J lost 2 bases; unmatched junction nucleotides: 0. The CDR3 is made up of 14 amino acids.

This chain uses TRBV7-9 with TRBJ2-7, with a possible D match to TRBD2 (5 bases). V was cut by 2 bases and J by 7 bases, with 12 bases left in between. This CDR3 is 13 amino acids long. Germline V CDR1 and CDR2: SEHNR, FQNEAQ (reference sequence). The CDR3 sequence is CASSLWESGEQYF. In DNA, the CDR3 is TGTGCCAGCAGCTTATGGGAGTCTGGAGAGCAGTACTTC.

This clone was seen just once. This chain uses TRBV13 with TRBJ2-5, with D tentatively TRBD2 (5 bases). V dropped 5 bases and J dropped 2 bases, with 21 bases sitting between them. The CDR3 totals 17 residues. Germline V gene data show CDR1 as PRHDT and CDR2 as FYEKMQ (reference sequence). CDR3: CASSPSGRAKRQETQYF. In DNA, the CDR3 is TGTGCCAGCAGCCCGTCGGGAAGGGCGAAGAGACAAGAGACCCAGTACTTC.

This clone occurred once. The chain joins TRBV7-8 to TRBJ1-2; tentatively, D is TRBD1 (6 bases). Germline loops: CDR1 SGHVS, CDR2 FQNEAQ. V gave up 3 bases and J gave up 4 bases, with 9 bases separating them. The CDR3 length is 13 residues. In DNA, the CDR3 is TGTGCCAGCAGCTTTCAGGGGAGCTATGGCTACACCTTC. Translating gives CASSFQGSYGYTF.

V and J are TRBV11-2 and TRBJ1-5; 7 positions agree with TRBD1. Trimming removed 0 bases from V and 6 bases from J; junction bases left unmatched: 5. The CDR3 is 15 amino acids. Looked up from germline, CDR1 is SGHAT and CDR2 is FQNNGV. The CDR3 nucleotides read TGTGCCAGCAGCTTAGATGGGACAGACGGTCAGCCCCAGCATTTT. Translated, it gives CASSLDGTDGQPQHF. The complete variable domain, with remaining parts taken from reference TRBV11-2 and TRBJ1-5, reads EAGVAQSPRYKIIEKRQSVAFWCNPISGHATLYWYQQILGQGPKLLIQFQNNGVVDDSQLPKDRFSAERLKGVDSTLKIQPAKLEDSAVYLCASSLDGTDGQPQHFGDGTRLSIL.

V gene TRBV2 combines with J gene TRBJ2-1; 8 bases are shared with TRBD2. With 7 bases clipped from V and 3 bases from J, the junction kept 8 bases outside the gene matches. The CDR3 consists of 15 residues. Germline lookup yields CDR1 SNHLY and CDR2 FYNNEI. In DNA form, the CDR3 reads TGTGCCAGCATTAAGCGGGAGAGAGGCTACAATGAGCAGTTCTTC. Protein product: CASIKRERGYNEQFF.

This sequence joins TRBV15 and TRBJ1-3; D gene uncertain. CDR3 length equals 15 residues. Trimming took off 0 bases at V and 0 bases at J, with 6 bases between the two ends. The V gene's germline CDR1 is LNHNV and CDR2 YYDKDF (reference sequence). The CDR3 DNA sequence: TGTGCCACCAGCAGAGATCTAAACTCTGGAAACACCATATATTTT. Its protein is CATSRDLNSGNTIYF.

The J gene is TRBJ1-1, the V gene TRBV27; D is uncertain. The CDR3 extends over 13 amino acids. Trimming left V 4 bases short and J 3 bases short, with 9 bases between. Germline V lookup: CDR1 MNHEY, CDR2 SMNVEV (reference sequence). CDR3: CASSWTGDTEAFF. Here the CDR3 DNA reads TGTGCCAGCAGTTGGACCGGGGACACTGAAGCTTTCTTT.

The rearrangement links TRBV5-1 to TRBJ1-2; the match to TRBD1 covers 11 bases. After removal of 4 bases from V and 4 bases from J, the junction contained 9 bases not matched to a gene. From germline, CDR1 is SGHRS and CDR2 YFSETQ. The CDR3 loop spans 16 amino acids. DNA for the CDR3: TGCGCCAGCAGCCTCGGACAGGGGGCGGGAGGCTATGGCTACACCTTC. It specifies CASSLGQGAGGYGYTF.

The rearrangement joins TRBV7-9 to TRBJ1-1, with D maybe TRBD1 (5 bases). Trimming left V 1 base short and J 6 bases short, with 12 bases between. The CDR3 has 14 residues. Germline V lookup: CDR1 SEHNR, CDR2 FQNEAQ (reference sequence). The CDR3 nucleotides read TGTGCCAGCAGCTTAGTCCGGAGACAGCCTGAAGCTTTCTTT. Its translation: CASSLVRRQPEAFF.

The chain carries TRBV2 and TRBJ2-5; 7 positions agree with TRBD2. Germline trimming cut 7 bases from V and 5 bases from J; bases unmatched to any gene: 7. Germline CDR1 is SNHLY and CDR2 is FYNNEI. The CDR3 runs to 13 residues. CDR3 nucleotides: TGTGCCAGCAATCCCTTGGGGGGGGAGACCCAGTACTTC. The encoded protein is CASNPLGGETQYF.

The chain links TRBV27 to TRBJ1-5; TRBD1 aligns across 7 bases. The V segment lost 3 bases and the J segment 10 bases; nucleotides outside the gene matches: 9. This CDR3 region has 14 residues. Per germline, CDR1 MNHEY and CDR2 SMNVEV (reference sequence). The CDR3 protein is CASSFQGVGGPQHF. The CDR3 DNA follows: TGTGCCAGCAGTTTTCAGGGGGTGGGGGGTCCCCAGCATTTT.

CDR3 sequence (DNA): TGTGCCAGCAGCCAAGACGACATTCAAGGAGCTTTCTTT. It yields the protein CASSQDDIQGAFF. J is TRBJ1-1 and V is TRBV14; D remains unclear. Germline values: CDR1 SGHDN, CDR2 FVKESK. CDR3 size: 13 residues. V lost 0 bases, J lost 10 bases, and 12 bases lay in between. Supplemented by reference TRBV14 and TRBJ1-1, the full variable domain reads EAGVTQFPSHSVIEKGQTVTLRCDPISGHDNLYWYRRVMGKEIKFLLHFVKESKQDESGMPNNRFLAERTGGTYSTLKVQPAELEDSGVYFCASSQDDIQGAFFGQGTRLTVV.

This clone was detected only a few times. The gene calls are TRBV6-1 and TRBJ2-7, with D maybe TRBD1 (5 bases). The germline V gene has CDR1 MNHNS and CDR2 SASEGT. The V gene lost 3 bases and the J gene lost 0 bases, with 15 bases spanning the gap. This CDR3 spans 16 amino acids. As DNA, the CDR3 is TGTGCCAGCAGTGATTTCCAGGGCACGGGCTCCTACGAGCAGTACTTC. It translates to CASSDFQGTGSYEQYF.

This sequence joins TRBV11-3 and TRBJ1-1; D is unclear. This CDR3 is 12 amino acids long. With 5 bases removed from V and 6 bases from J, the gap between germline ends came to 10 bases. Germline CDR1 SGHNT, CDR2 YENEEA. CDR3 residues: CASSPMRAEAFF. The CDR3 DNA follows: TGTGCCAGCAGCCCTATGAGGGCTGAAGCTTTCTTT. The complete variable domain, with remaining parts taken from reference TRBV11-3 and TRBJ1-1, reads EAGVVQSPRYKIIEKKQPVAFWCNPISGHNTLYWYLQNLGQGPELLIRYENEEAVDDSQLPKDRFSAERLKGVDSTLKIQPAELGDSAVYLCASSPMRAEAFFGQGTRLTVV.

This clone has only one observation. The gene calls are TRBV27 and TRBJ2-5; unclear D gene. The J call could be wrong; TRBJ2-7 is a better fit for the DNA end. From germline, CDR1 is MNHEY and CDR2 SMNVEV (reference sequence). The CDR3 runs to 13 residues. CDR3 residues: CAAKASTSGEQYF. The CDR3 bases are TGTGCCGCAAAAGCGTCTACCTCCGGCGAGCAGTACTTC.

As to this clone: An end of the junction does not agree with germline; a read error may underlie this. This chain joins TRBV7-9 and TRBJ1-2; D unclear. CDR3 length: 19 residues. The germline V gene has CDR1 SEHNR and CDR2 FQNEAQ (reference sequence). CDR3: CASSLATLGPTFSFYGYTF. The CDR3 DNA is TGTGCCAGCAGCCTAGCGACCCTAGGCCCGACTTTCTCTTTCTATGGCTACACCTTC.

In the case of this clone: A read error may produce the germline difference seen at one junction end. This chain joins TRBV7-9 and TRBJ2-7; a weak D match, TRBD2 (6 bases). CDR3 length equals 13 residues. Germline assignment: CDR1 SEHNR and CDR2 FQNEAQ (reference sequence). The CDR3, as DNA: TGTTCCAGCAGCTTAGATGGGGGGATCGAACAGTACTTC. Its translation is CSSSLDGGIEQYF. The full variable domain, in which reference TRBV7-9 and TRBJ2-7 provide the parts outside the CDR3, is DTGVSQNPRHKITKRGQNVTFRCDPISEHNRLYWYRQTLGQGPEFLTYFQNEAQLEKSRLLSDRFSAERPKGSFSTLEIQRTEQGDSAMYLCSSSLDGGIEQYFGPGTRLTVT.

This clone was recorded a few times. The J gene is TRBJ2-1, the V gene TRBV28, with 15 bases lining up with TRBD2. The CDR3 length is 17 residues. J was trimmed by 12 bases and V by 6 bases; bases with no gene match: 15. Germline V gene lookup returns CDR1 MDHEN and CDR2 SYDVKM. In DNA, the CDR3 is TGTGCCAGCAGCCCAACCCTCGGGACTAGCGGGAGGTTGGCGCAGTTCTTC. Translating it yields CASSPTLGTSGRLAQFF.

The chain recombines TRBV19 with TRBJ1-5, with 7 bases identical to TRBD1. V lost 9 bases, J lost 4 bases, and 6 bases stayed unmatched. This CDR3 spans 13 amino acids. Germline CDR1 reads LNHDA; CDR2 reads SQIVND (reference sequence). The CDR3 sequence is CARNYRGNQPQHF. The DNA of the CDR3 is TGTGCCAGAAATTACAGGGGAAATCAGCCCCAGCATTTT.

This clone was found a few times. The rearrangement links TRBV5-1 to TRBJ2-1; 10 nucleotides align to TRBD2. V was clipped by 6 bases and J by 6 bases; unmatched bases: 12. In germline, CDR1 is SGHRS, CDR2 YFSETQ. This CDR3 is built from 16 residues. CDR3 amino acids: CASIAIAGGGGNEQFF. CDR3 bases: TGCGCCAGCATCGCAATAGCGGGAGGAGGGGGCAATGAGCAGTTCTTC.

The rearrangement links TRBV18 to TRBJ2-7, with 8 nucleotides matching TRBD2. After removal of 4 bases from V and 1 base from J, the junction contained 6 bases not matched to a gene. The germline V gene has CDR1 KGHSH and CDR2 LQKENI. The CDR3 runs 15 residues. The CDR3 bases are TGTGCCAGCTCACAAGGCGGGACTAGATCCTACGAGCAGTACTTC. Its translation is CASSQGGTRSYEQYF.

The chain carries TRBV5-1 and TRBJ1-6; 8 nucleotides agree with TRBD1. The CDR3 consists of 19 residues. CDR1 SGHRS and CDR2 YFSETQ come from the germline V gene. The V and J ends lost 2 bases and 1 base, in that order; junction bases with no gene match: 11. This CDR3 reads CASSLIITGGTSYNSPLHF. DNA for the CDR3: TGCGCCAGCAGCTTAATTATTACAGGGGGAACATCCTATAATTCACCCCTCCACTTT.

V usage is TRBV5-1 and J usage is TRBJ2-3; 10 nucleotides align to TRBD2. Germline-derived CDR1 and CDR2 are SGHRS and YFSETQ. The CDR3 is 15 residues long. Unmatched junction bases numbered 8, after V lost 4 bases and J lost 6 bases. The CDR3 DNA sequence: TGCGCCAGCAGCCTCCACACTAGCGGGGTTGATACGCAGTATTTT. Protein: CASSLHTSGVDTQYF.

The chain combines TRBV6-5 with TRBJ2-7; 10 positions match TRBD2. The J segment lost 2 bases and the V segment lost 6 bases, leaving 4 bases of the junction unmatched. The CDR3 has 14 amino acids. Germline CDR1 reads MNHEY; CDR2 reads SVGAGI. This CDR3 reads CASRASGGPYEQYF. The CDR3 region has the DNA TGTGCCAGCAGGGCTAGCGGGGGACCCTACGAGCAGTACTTC.

The chain uses TRBV5-1 and TRBJ2-7; TRBD2 matches 9 bases. J was trimmed by 6 bases and V by 5 bases; bases with no gene match: 15. The CDR3 is 16 amino acids. Germline V lookup: CDR1 SGHRS, CDR2 YFSETQ. CDR3: CASRPDRAGGPGEQYF. The CDR3 bases are TGCGCCAGCAGACCCGACAGGGCGGGAGGGCCCGGCGAGCAGTACTTC. Together with reference TRBV5-1 and TRBJ2-7, the CDR3 gives the full variable domain: KAGVTQTPRYLIKTRGQQVTLSCSPISGHRSVSWYQQTPGQGLQFLFEYFSETQRNKGNFPGRFSGRQFSNSRSEMNVSTLELGDSALYLCASRPDRAGGPGEQYFGPGTRLTVT.